One sample yielded the 3 T cell receptor beta chains listed below, sequenced in a study of blood T cell repertoires in COVID-19. Assay used: immunoSEQ multiplex PCR; TCRdb lists only in-frame clones, some missing. The sample has approximately 150,000 clones; approximately 85% are singletons. The sequencing sample was made of peripheral blood. These receptors all come from a woman of 80 years or more with COVID-19, enrolled during active disease.

V and J are TRBV9 and TRBJ2-2; 10 bases line up with TRBD2. This CDR3 spans 17 amino acids. The V gene's germline CDR1 is SGDLS and CDR2 YYNGEE. The junction had 11 bases not matched to a gene; V was cut back by 2 bases and J by 7 bases. CDR3: CASSVGWSGRASGELFF. The CDR3 region has the DNA TGTGCCAGCAGCGTCGGGTGGAGCGGGAGGGCTAGCGGGGAGCTGTTTTTT. Complete variable domain (other parts from reference TRBV9 and TRBJ2-2): DSGVTQTPKHLITATGQRVTLRCSPRSGDLSVYWYQQSLDQGLQFLIQYYNGEERAKGNILERFSAQQFPDLHSELNLSSLELGDSALYFCASSVGWSGRASGELFFGEGSRLTVL.

The J gene is TRBJ2-3, the V gene TRBV7-2, with no clear D. The CDR3 is 13 amino acids. Trimming took 5 bases from V and 1 from J, leaving 7 bases between them. Per germline, CDR1 SGHTA and CDR2 FQGNSA. Here the CDR3 reads CASSPRRTDTQYF. The CDR3, as DNA: TGTGCCAGCAGCCCGCGGCGCACAGATACGCAGTATTTT.

The chain combines TRBV2 with TRBJ2-3; TRBD2 aligns across 7 bases. The length of the CDR3 is 15 residues. The ends lost 5 bases at V and 4 bases at J; junction bases unmatched: 9. CDR1 SNHLY and CDR2 FYNNEI come from the germline V gene. The CDR3 DNA reads as TGTGCCAGCAGTTTGAGGACTAGAGGGGCAGATACGCAGTATTTT. Its protein product is CASSLRTRGADTQYF.